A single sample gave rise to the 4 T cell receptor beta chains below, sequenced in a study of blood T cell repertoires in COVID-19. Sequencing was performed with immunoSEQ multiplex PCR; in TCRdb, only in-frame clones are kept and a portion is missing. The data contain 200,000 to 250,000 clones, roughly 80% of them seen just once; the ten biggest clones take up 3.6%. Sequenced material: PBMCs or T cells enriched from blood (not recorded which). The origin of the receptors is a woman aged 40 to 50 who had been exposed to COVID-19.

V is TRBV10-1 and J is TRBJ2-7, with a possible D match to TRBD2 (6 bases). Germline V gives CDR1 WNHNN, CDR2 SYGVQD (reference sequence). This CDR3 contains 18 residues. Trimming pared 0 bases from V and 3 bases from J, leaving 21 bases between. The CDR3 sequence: CASSESGGSAGEDYEQYF. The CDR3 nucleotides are TGCGCCAGCAGTGAGTCGGGGGGTTCTGCCGGGGAAGACTACGAGCAGTACTTC.

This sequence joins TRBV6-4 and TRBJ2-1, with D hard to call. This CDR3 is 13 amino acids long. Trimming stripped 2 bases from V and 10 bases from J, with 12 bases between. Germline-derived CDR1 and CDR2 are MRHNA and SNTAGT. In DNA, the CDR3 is TGTGCCAGCAGTGACACTTTTATCGGGGAGCAGTTCTTC. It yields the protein CASSDTFIGEQFF.

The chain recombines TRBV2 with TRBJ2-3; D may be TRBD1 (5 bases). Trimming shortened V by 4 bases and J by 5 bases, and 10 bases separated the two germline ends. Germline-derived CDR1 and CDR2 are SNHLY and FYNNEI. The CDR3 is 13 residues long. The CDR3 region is CASSVRVEDTQYF. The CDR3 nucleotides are TGTGCCAGCAGTGTCAGGGTAGAAGATACGCAGTATTTT.

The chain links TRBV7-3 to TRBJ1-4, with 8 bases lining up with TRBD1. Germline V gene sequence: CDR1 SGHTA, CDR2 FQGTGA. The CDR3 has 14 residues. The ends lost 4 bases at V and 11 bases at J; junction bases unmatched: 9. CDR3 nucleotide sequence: TGTGCCAGCAGCTCTGGGACAGGCCAAGGCAAACTGTTTTTT. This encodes CASSSGTGQGKLFF. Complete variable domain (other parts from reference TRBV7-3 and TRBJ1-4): GAGVSQTPSNKVTEKGKYVELRCDPISGHTALYWYRQSLGQGPEFLIYFQGTGAADDSGLPNDRFFAVRPEGSVSTLKIQRTERGDSAVYLCASSSGTGQGKLFFGSGTQLSVL.